The present T cell receptor (beta chain) was sequenced within a study of blood T cell repertoires in COVID-19. Here immunoSEQ multiplex PCR was the method, and the copy in TCRdb shows in-frame clones only, minus some. The sample holds around 290,000 clones, 88% seen once. The germline V gene encodes CDR1 MNHEY and CDR2 SVGAGI. Trimming cost V 6 bases and J 3 bases, with 16 bases left between them. The CDR3 is made up of 15 amino acids. The table lists this clone with a few counts. The TCR sequence derives from a woman in her sixties or seventies in a cohort exposed to, infected with or recovered from COVID-19 (not recorded which). The source material was PBMCs or T cells enriched from blood (not recorded which). This chain uses TRBV6-5 with TRBJ2-3; perhaps TRBD2 as D (6 bases). Written as DNA, the CDR3 is TGTGCCAGCAGCAAGACTAGTCTTATTACAGATACGCAGTATTTT. It codes for CASSKTSLITDTQYF.